This is a list of T cell receptor beta chains from one sample in a study of blood T cell repertoires in COVID-19. The protocol was immunoSEQ multiplex PCR, while the TCRdb copy is restricted to in-frame clones and leaves out a portion. The table lists about 68,000 clones, just over 90% of them singletons. The specimen sequenced was peripheral blood. Every receptor here comes from a man in his fifties with COVID-19, enrolled during active disease. The CDR3 runs from the conserved cysteine through the conserved F or W. A D gene is named only where the DNA matches it firmly. Size tells how often a clone was seen (once, few, many) or the class of an expanded clone, and some rows leave it out.

j_gene,d_gene,abundance,v_gene,CDR3nt,CDR3aa
TRBJ2-7,TRBD2,-,TRBV18,TGTGCCAGCTCACCCCCGGGGGGGTACGAGCAGTACTTC,CASSPPGGYEQYF
TRBJ1-4,TRBD1,-,TRBV30,TGTGCCTGGAGCGCAGGGGGAGAGGAAAAACTGTTTTTT,CAWSAGGEEKLFF
TRBJ1-1,TRBD1,-,TRBV9,TGTGCCAGCAGCGTAGTGACAGGGGGTAATGCTTTCTTT,CASSVVTGGNAFF
TRBJ1-1,-,-,TRBV30,TGTGCCTGGAGCCACCCACTAGTCGCGAACACTGAAGCTTTCTTT,CAWSHPLVANTEAFF
TRBJ1-2,-,-,TRBV3-1/TRBV3-2,TGTGCCAGCAGCATACAGGCCGACGAGTATGGCTACACCTTC,CASSIQADEYGYTF
TRBJ2-7,TRBD2,-,TRBV11-2,TGTGCCAGCAGCACCCGACTAGCGGGACTCTCCTACGAGCAGTACTTC,CASSTRLAGLSYEQYF
TRBJ2-3,-,-,TRBV3-1/TRBV3-2,TGTGCCAGCAGCCAAGTGGGCAGTGGGCCGGGAACAGATACGCAGTATTTT,CASSQVGSGPGTDTQYF
TRBJ1-1,-,-,TRBV11-2,TGTGCCAGCAGCGCTACTGCTGAAGCTTTCTTT,CASSATAEAFF
TRBJ2-1,-,-,TRBV27,TGTGCCAGCAGTTTATCGATAACAGACCTATACAATGAGCAGTTCTTC,CASSLSITDLYNEQFF
TRBJ2-1,-,-,TRBV7-2,TGTGCCAGCAGCTTTGTCAGCGGACCCGGCAATGAGCAGTTCTTC,CASSFVSGPGNEQFF
TRBJ1-2,TRBD1,-,TRBV6-5,TGTGCCAGCAGTTACCGACAGGGGGCTGCCTATGGCTACACCTTC,CASSYRQGAAYGYTF
TRBJ2-1,TRBD2,-,TRBV7-9,TGTGCCAGCAGCGCGTCAGGACTAGCGGGAGAATCCTACAATGAGCAGTTCTTC,CASSASGLAGESYNEQFF
TRBJ2-1,-,-,TRBV7-9,TGTGCCAGCAGCTTAGCCCGGGAGCAGTTCTTC,CASSLAREQFF
TRBJ2-7,TRBD1,-,TRBV6-5,TGTGCCAGTTGCCACCGGGACAGATCGTTCTACGAGCAGTACTTC,CASCHRDRSFYEQYF
TRBJ2-1,-,-,TRBV5-4,TGTGCCAGCAGCTTGGAACAGACCTTAACGTACAATGAGCAGTTCTTC,CASSLEQTLTYNEQFF
TRBJ2-3,-,-,TRBV2,TGTGCCAGCAGAGTTAGCGGTAGCACAGATACGCAGTATTTT,CASRVSGSTDTQYF
TRBJ1-1,-,-,TRBV29-1,TGCAGCGTTGGTTCCCTGACAGTTAACACTGAAGCTTTCTTT,CSVGSLTVNTEAFF
TRBJ2-7,TRBD1,-,TRBV19,TGTGCCAGTAGTTCCGGGACAGGGGTCTACGAGCAGTACTTC,CASSSGTGVYEQYF
TRBJ2-5,-,once,TRBV6-5,TGTGCCAGCAGTTACAAGAGTAGCCAAGAGACCCAGTACTTC,CASSYKSSQETQYF
TRBJ2-7,TRBD1,-,TRBV18,TGTGCCAGCTCAAGACAGGGGGACGAGCAGTACTTC,CASSRQGDEQYF
TRBJ1-4,TRBD1,-,TRBV7-2,TGTGCCAGCAGCAAGGACAGGGGTAATGAAAAACTGTTTTTT,CASSKDRGNEKLFF
TRBJ2-5,TRBD2,-,TRBV9,TGTGCCAGCAGCGCCACTGGGACTAGCGAGGAGACCCAGTACTTC,CASSATGTSEETQYF
TRBJ2-1,-,-,TRBV30,TGTGCCTGGAGTCTCTTAACTTCCTACAATGAGCAGTTCTTC,CAWSLLTSYNEQFF
TRBJ2-3,-,-,TRBV6-2/TRBV6-3,TGTGCCAGCAGTGGAGGACTGCCAGGAACTAGCACAGATACGCAGTATTTT,CASSGGLPGTSTDTQYF
TRBJ1-5,TRBD1,-,TRBV7-2,TGTGCCAGCAGCATCCGGACAGGGGGTTTACAGCCCCAGCATTTT,CASSIRTGGLQPQHF
TRBJ2-7,-,-,TRBV7-9,TGTGCCAGCAGCTTAGAAGGGGTAGGCGACGAGCAGTACTTC,CASSLEGVGDEQYF
TRBJ2-1,-,-,TRBV27,TGTGCCAGCAGTACAGCGGCAACCTACAATGAGCAGTTCTTC,CASSTAATYNEQFF
TRBJ2-1,TRBD2,-,TRBV5-4,TGTGCCAGCAGCTTACTAGCGTCCTACAATGAGCAGTTCTTC,CASSLLASYNEQFF
TRBJ2-1,-,once,TRBV5-5,TGTGCCAGCAGCTTGGGAGGGAGCATTAACAATGAGCAGTTCTTC,CASSLGGSINNEQFF
TRBJ2-1,-,-,TRBV28,TGTGCCAGCAGCTACCTACGGGGGTCGGGGGATGAGCAGTTCTTC,CASSYLRGSGDEQFF
TRBJ2-2,TRBD2,-,TRBV4-3,TGCGCCAGCAGCCAGGGCTTAGCGGGAGTTCGGGCCGGGGAGCTGTTTTTT,CASSQGLAGVRAGELFF
TRBJ2-1,-,-,TRBV2,TGTGCCAGCAGGGCCGACTGGGATGAGCAGTTCTTC,CASRADWDEQFF
TRBJ2-2,-,-,TRBV7-9,TGTGCCAGCAGCCAAGAGGACACCGGGGAGCTGTTTTTT,CASSQEDTGELFF
TRBJ2-7,TRBD2,once,TRBV7-2,TGTGCCAGCAGCTGGGGACTAGCGGGAGAGGACGAGCAGTACTTC,CASSWGLAGEDEQYF
TRBJ1-1,TRBD1,-,TRBV19,TGTGCCAGTAGTATGGGACAGGGGGCGTCTTATGAAGCTTTCTTT,CASSMGQGASYEAFF
TRBJ1-5,TRBD1,-,TRBV5-8,TGTGCCAGCAGCTTGGCAACAGGGGGCAATCAGCCCCAGCATTTT,CASSLATGGNQPQHF
TRBJ2-2,-,-,TRBV9,TGTGCCAGCTCAGGGGTCGCCGGGGAGCTGTTTTTT,CASSGVAGELFF
TRBJ2-5,-,-,TRBV6-2/TRBV6-3,TGTGCCAGCAGTTCCTATCGGACAGATAAAGAGACCCAGTACTTC,CASSSYRTDKETQYF
TRBJ1-2,TRBD1,-,TRBV30,TGTGCCTGGAGTCCACGGACAGGGCTTTCCTATGGCTACACCTTC,CAWSPRTGLSYGYTF
TRBJ2-1,TRBD2,-,TRBV9,TGTGCCAGCAGCCCAGGACTAGTCCCCGTAAATGAGCAGTTCTTC,CASSPGLVPVNEQFF
TRBJ2-2,-,-,TRBV6-5,TGTGCCAGCAGTCCGACTAGATACACCGGGGAGCTGTTTTTT,CASSPTRYTGELFF
TRBJ1-6,-,-,TRBV7-8,TGTGCCAGCAGCTTTAACCCTTCTGAGTTAGCCCTCCACTTT,CASSFNPSELALHF
TRBJ2-7,TRBD1,-,TRBV29-1,TGCAGCGTTCAGGGGGCCAACGAGCAGTACTTC,CSVQGANEQYF
TRBJ1-3,TRBD1,-,TRBV4-1,TGCGCCAGCAGCCGGGGGACAGCCTACTCTGGAAACACCATATATTTT,CASSRGTAYSGNTIYF
TRBJ2-2,-,-,TRBV29-1,TGCAGCGTTGATCTAGAGAACACCGGGGAGCTGTTTTTT,CSVDLENTGELFF
TRBJ1-5,-,few,TRBV27,TGTGCCAGCAGTGCTTACAGGGGCAATCAGCCCCAGCATTTT,CASSAYRGNQPQHF
TRBJ1-5,-,-,TRBV7-9,TGTGCCAGCAGCTTCACACCGGGGGCCCAGCATTTT,CASSFTPGAQHF